Shown below are 8 T cell receptor beta chains from a single sample sequenced in a study of blood T cell repertoires in COVID-19 (dated by TCRdb to the early 2020s). The protocol used for the library was the immunoSEQ multiplex PCR assay. Sourced from immuneACCESS, this table was stored by TCRdb with only in-frame sequences that have V and J called. A share of the clones is absent; for the studies checked, an unresolved V gene accounts for under half, and the remainder has no known explanation. The sample table holds around 250,000 clones, of which approximately 86% were seen once. Clones ranked in the top ten supply about 3.6% of the sample. The source material was peripheral blood. These receptors were collected from a young man with active or convalescent COVID-19.

The rearrangement uses TRBV7-6 and TRBJ2-7; 8 positions agree with TRBD1. The CDR3 is 15 residues long. CDR1 and CDR2 (germline): SGHVS, FNYEAQ. V was pared by 4 bases and J by 2 bases, with 7 bases of the junction left unmatched. This CDR3 is CASSSSPGQAYEQYF. CDR3 sequence (DNA): TGTGCCAGCAGCTCGTCACCGGGACAGGCCTACGAGCAGTACTTC.

This clone is a singleton in its sample. The V call is TRBV6-6, the J call TRBJ1-1, with D tentatively TRBD1 (5 bases). CDR1 and CDR2 from the germline V gene are MNHNY and SVGAGI (reference sequence). The CDR3 runs 13 residues. Trimming shortened V by 8 bases and J by 5 bases, and 15 bases separated the two germline ends. The CDR3 loop is CASRRGGETEAFF. In nucleotides, the CDR3 is TGTGCCAGCCGGAGGGGAGGGGAGACTGAAGCTTTCTTT.

V usage is TRBV5-6 and J usage is TRBJ2-7; D perhaps matches TRBD1 (6 bases). CDR1 is SGHDT and CDR2 is YYEEEE in the germline V gene. The V gene lost 0 bases and the J gene lost 2 bases, with 6 bases spanning the gap. This CDR3 has 13 amino acids. CDR3 DNA: TGTGCCAGCAGCTTGGACAGGGCCTACGAGCAGTACTTC. Amino acids: CASSLDRAYEQYF.

The genes are TRBV11-2 and TRBJ1-5; no clear D. CDR1 and CDR2 from the germline V gene are SGHAT and FQNNGV. Trimming took off 4 bases at V and 4 bases at J, with 8 bases between the two ends. CDR3 length: 13 residues. The DNA for the CDR3 is TGTGCCAGCAGCTCCGGCGGGAATCAGCCCCAGCATTTT. It specifies CASSSGGNQPQHF.

The chain employs TRBV28 and TRBJ2-5; maybe TRBD2 (6 bases). Germline V gene sequence: CDR1 MDHEN, CDR2 SYDVKM. This CDR3 comprises 15 residues. Trimming shortened V by 6 bases and J by 5 bases, and 19 bases separated the two germline ends. The CDR3 reads CASSGADGGTETQYF. CDR3 nucleotide sequence: TGTGCCAGCAGCGGCGCTGACGGGGGTACGGAGACCCAGTACTTC.

This clone was picked up one time. The rearrangement joins TRBV24-1 to TRBJ2-1, with 9 positions matching TRBD2. Germline CDR1 is KGHDR and CDR2 is SFDVKD. V was clipped by 2 bases and J by 9 bases; unmatched bases: 7. This CDR3 region has 15 residues. The CDR3 DNA reads as TGTGCCACCAGTGATTCCTTAGCGGGAGTTAGTGAGCAGTTCTTC. Protein product: CATSDSLAGVSEQFF.

The V call is TRBV7-9, the J call TRBJ2-3; D might be TRBD2 (7 bases). CDR1 and CDR2 from the germline V gene are SEHNR and FQNEAQ (reference sequence). The ends were cut back, 5 bases at V and 2 bases at J, with 17 bases in the middle. This CDR3 is 16 amino acids long. In DNA form, the CDR3 reads TGTGCCAGCAGCCATCCTGGGGGGGCCTTCACAGATACGCAGTATTTT. Translated: CASSHPGGAFTDTQYF.

This clone was observed once. V and J are TRBV7-9 and TRBJ2-2; 11 nucleotides line up with TRBD1. Germline trimming cut 2 bases from V and 6 bases from J; bases unmatched to any gene: 2. The CDR3 spans 15 residues. Germline V lookup: CDR1 SEHNR, CDR2 FQNEAQ (reference sequence). In DNA form, the CDR3 reads TGTGCCAGCAGCTTATCGGGACAGGGGGCCGGGGAGCTGTTTTTT. This codes for CASSLSGQGAGELFF.